These T cell receptor beta chains were read from a single sample in a study of T cell changes during pregnancy in multiple sclerosis. TCRdb's table, derived via immunoSEQ multiplex PCR, lists solely in-frame clones and lacks some. The repertoire holds under 60,000 clones, with around 94% as singletons. The sample here was CD4+ T cells from peripheral blood mononuclear cells, taken in the third trimester of pregnancy. The receptors here all came from a female donor with multiple sclerosis, enrolled in a pregnancy study. Both conserved end residues are part of each CDR3. A D gene is named only where the DNA matches it firmly. Rows may omit the clone size; those that give it use once, few, many or a size class.

v_gene: TRBV30; d_gene: -; len: 12; j_gene: TRBJ2-5; abundance: -; CDR3nt: TGTGCCTGGAGTGTAATGAGGGAGACCCAGTACTTC; CDR3aa: CAWSVMRETQYF
v_gene: TRBV28; d_gene: -; len: 13; j_gene: TRBJ1-2; abundance: -; CDR3nt: TGTGCCAGCAGTAGGCTCAGGGGCTATGGCTACACCTTC; CDR3aa: CASSRLRGYGYTF
v_gene: TRBV5-1; d_gene: -; len: 14; j_gene: TRBJ1-2; abundance: -; CDR3nt: TGCGCCAGCAGCCTATCGGTATACAGGGACGGCTACACCTTC; CDR3aa: CASSLSVYRDGYTF
v_gene: TRBV5-1; d_gene: TRBD1; len: 14; j_gene: TRBJ1-6; abundance: -; CDR3nt: TGCGCCAGCAGCTTCGGGACAGCAAATTCACCCCTCCACTTT; CDR3aa: CASSFGTANSPLHF
v_gene: TRBV19; d_gene: TRBD1; len: 15; j_gene: TRBJ1-4; abundance: -; CDR3nt: TGTGCCAGTAGTATAGCCTCAGGGGGCTATGAAAAACTGTTTTTT; CDR3aa: CASSIASGGYEKLFF
v_gene: TRBV19; d_gene: -; len: 14; j_gene: TRBJ2-2; abundance: -; CDR3nt: TGTGCGTCCCAGGTAGTCTTGAACACCGGGGAGCTGTTTTTT; CDR3aa: CASQVVLNTGELFF
v_gene: TRBV9; d_gene: -; len: 14; j_gene: TRBJ2-5; abundance: -; CDR3nt: TGTGCCAGCAGCGTAGCTTCACGGCAAGAGACCCAGTACTTC; CDR3aa: CASSVASRQETQYF
v_gene: TRBV7-9; d_gene: TRBD2; len: 15; j_gene: TRBJ2-1; abundance: -; CDR3nt: TGTGCCAGCAGCCCGGGACTAGCGGGAGGGAGTTCGCAGTTCTTC; CDR3aa: CASSPGLAGGSSQFF
v_gene: TRBV29-1; d_gene: -; len: 12; j_gene: TRBJ2-3; abundance: -; CDR3nt: TGCAGCGTTGAAGACTTCGGTGATACGCAGTATTTT; CDR3aa: CSVEDFGDTQYF
v_gene: TRBV27; d_gene: TRBD1; len: 14; j_gene: TRBJ2-2; abundance: -; CDR3nt: TGTGCCAGCAGAGGACAGGGGGACGCCGGGGAGCTGTTTTTT; CDR3aa: CASRGQGDAGELFF
v_gene: TRBV5-4; d_gene: TRBD2; len: 15; j_gene: TRBJ2-1; abundance: -; CDR3nt: TGTGCCAGCAGCTTGGAACTAGCGGGAGTGGATGAGCAGTTCTTC; CDR3aa: CASSLELAGVDEQFF
v_gene: TRBV7-2; d_gene: -; len: 16; j_gene: TRBJ1-6; abundance: -; CDR3nt: TGTGCCAGCAGCTTAGCTGGCAGCGGGTATAATTCACCCCTCCACTTT; CDR3aa: CASSLAGSGYNSPLHF
v_gene: TRBV28; d_gene: -; len: 16; j_gene: TRBJ1-3; abundance: once; CDR3nt: TGTGCCAGCAGTTTGGGGGGGTTCCTCTCTGGAAACACCATATATTTT; CDR3aa: CASSLGGFLSGNTIYF
v_gene: TRBV21-1; d_gene: -; len: 19; j_gene: TRBJ2-7; abundance: -; CDR3nt: TGTGCCAGCAGCCAGAGGACAGGGTTGGGGCGGGGGGGCCTGAACGAGCAGTACTTC; CDR3aa: CASSQRTGLGRGGLNEQYF
v_gene: TRBV7-9; d_gene: TRBD1; len: 15; j_gene: TRBJ2-5; abundance: -; CDR3nt: TGTGCCAGCAGCTTAGGGGGACAGGGATTGGAGACCCAGTACTTC; CDR3aa: CASSLGGQGLETQYF
v_gene: TRBV27; d_gene: TRBD1; len: 13; j_gene: TRBJ1-1; abundance: -; CDR3nt: TGTGCCAGCAGTTTATCCGACAGGGGCCAAGCTTTCTTT; CDR3aa: CASSLSDRGQAFF
v_gene: TRBV27; d_gene: -; len: 12; j_gene: TRBJ2-5; abundance: -; CDR3nt: TGTGCCAGCAGCTATCCCCAAGAGACCCAGTACTTC; CDR3aa: CASSYPQETQYF
v_gene: TRBV7-9; d_gene: -; len: 14; j_gene: TRBJ2-1; abundance: -; CDR3nt: TGTGCCAGCAGCCAGGGTATCCGGTACAATGAGCAGTTCTTC; CDR3aa: CASSQGIRYNEQFF
v_gene: TRBV7-2; d_gene: -; len: 13; j_gene: TRBJ1-1; abundance: -; CDR3nt: TGTGCCAGCAGCTTAATGCGGAACACTGAAGCTTTCTTT; CDR3aa: CASSLMRNTEAFF
v_gene: TRBV28; d_gene: TRBD2; len: 16; j_gene: TRBJ2-2; abundance: -; CDR3nt: TGTGCCAGCAGTAACGTAGGGAGGGCCTTTGCCGGGGAGCTGTTTTTT; CDR3aa: CASSNVGRAFAGELFF
v_gene: TRBV5-4; d_gene: TRBD1; len: 13; j_gene: TRBJ1-2; abundance: -; CDR3nt: TGTGCCAGCAGCTTGGGAGGGGGCCGCGGCTACACCTTC; CDR3aa: CASSLGGGRGYTF
v_gene: TRBV6-5; d_gene: -; len: 13; j_gene: TRBJ2-3; abundance: -; CDR3nt: TGTGCCAGCAGTGCGAGTCTAGCAGATACGCAGTATTTT; CDR3aa: CASSASLADTQYF
v_gene: TRBV4-2; d_gene: TRBD2; len: 17; j_gene: TRBJ2-3; abundance: once; CDR3nt: TGTGCCAGCAGCCCTACCTGGACTAGCGGGGGTGAGGATACGCAGTATTTT; CDR3aa: CASSPTWTSGGEDTQYF
v_gene: TRBV27; d_gene: -; len: 16; j_gene: TRBJ2-6; abundance: -; CDR3nt: TGTGCCAGCAGTTTATGGGCGGGCTCTGGGGCCAACGTCCTGACTTTC; CDR3aa: CASSLWAGSGANVLTF
v_gene: TRBV6-1; d_gene: -; len: 15; j_gene: TRBJ1-2; abundance: -; CDR3nt: TGTGCCAGCAGTGAACGGGCGGGGGGGAACTATGGCTACACCTTC; CDR3aa: CASSERAGGNYGYTF
v_gene: TRBV5-6; d_gene: -; len: 13; j_gene: TRBJ1-2; abundance: -; CDR3nt: TGTGCCAGCAGCTTGACAGCTAACTATGGCTACACCTTC; CDR3aa: CASSLTANYGYTF
v_gene: TRBV28; d_gene: -; len: 13; j_gene: TRBJ1-5; abundance: -; CDR3nt: TGTGCCAGCAGCCGGACTCCTAATCAGCCCCAGCATTTT; CDR3aa: CASSRTPNQPQHF
v_gene: TRBV2; d_gene: -; len: 14; j_gene: TRBJ2-1; abundance: -; CDR3nt: TGTGCCAGCTTGGCTAGCCCAGTCGGGGATGAGCAGTTCTTC; CDR3aa: CASLASPVGDEQFF
v_gene: TRBV5-1; d_gene: -; len: 14; j_gene: TRBJ2-1; abundance: -; CDR3nt: TGCGCCAGCAGCTTGGTCGGGAATTACAATGAGCAGTTCTTC; CDR3aa: CASSLVGNYNEQFF
v_gene: TRBV2; d_gene: TRBD1; len: 19; j_gene: TRBJ1-2; abundance: -; CDR3nt: TGTGCCAGCAGTTTTGCCTCGAGGGGGTACAGGGGCCCTAACTATGGCTACACCTTC; CDR3aa: CASSFASRGYRGPNYGYTF
v_gene: TRBV5-1; d_gene: -; len: 14; j_gene: TRBJ1-1; abundance: -; CDR3nt: TGCGCCAGCAGCCTCCCTCAAACAGGGAATGAAGCTTTCTTT; CDR3aa: CASSLPQTGNEAFF
v_gene: TRBV7-9; d_gene: TRBD1; len: 17; j_gene: TRBJ1-2; abundance: -; CDR3nt: TGTGCCAGCAGCACAGGGGGATACGGGCTATCTAACTATGGCTACACCTTC; CDR3aa: CASSTGGYGLSNYGYTF
v_gene: TRBV19; d_gene: -; len: 13; j_gene: TRBJ2-1; abundance: -; CDR3nt: TGTGCCAGTAAGGCGGGGGGTCCAGGGGGGCAGTTCTTC; CDR3aa: CASKAGGPGGQFF
v_gene: TRBV6-5; d_gene: -; len: 12; j_gene: TRBJ1-1; abundance: -; CDR3nt: TGTGCCAGCAGTTACTCGGGCGCGAGAGCTTTCTTT; CDR3aa: CASSYSGARAFF
v_gene: TRBV6-5; d_gene: TRBD1; len: 15; j_gene: TRBJ2-3; abundance: -; CDR3nt: TGTGCCAGCAGCTCACAGGGGACAAGCACAGATACGCAGTATTTT; CDR3aa: CASSSQGTSTDTQYF
v_gene: TRBV7-2; d_gene: TRBD2; len: 16; j_gene: TRBJ2-5; abundance: -; CDR3nt: TGTGCCAGCAGCACTCCTTCGACTAGCGGGGGGGAGACCCAGTACTTC; CDR3aa: CASSTPSTSGGETQYF
v_gene: TRBV5-1; d_gene: TRBD1; len: 16; j_gene: TRBJ2-1; abundance: -; CDR3nt: TGCGCCAGCAGCCGGGTGCCGGGACAGGAGTACAATGAGCAGTTCTTC; CDR3aa: CASSRVPGQEYNEQFF
v_gene: TRBV28; d_gene: TRBD1; len: 14; j_gene: TRBJ1-1; abundance: -; CDR3nt: TGTGCCAGCAGGGGGGCAGGGGGCAGGACTGAAGCTTTCTTT; CDR3aa: CASRGAGGRTEAFF
v_gene: TRBV5-5; d_gene: -; len: 14; j_gene: TRBJ1-1; abundance: -; CDR3nt: TGTGCCAGCAGCCCCTATACCGGGACTTCAAAAGCTTTCTTT; CDR3aa: CASSPYTGTSKAFF
v_gene: TRBV20-1; d_gene: -; len: 11; j_gene: TRBJ1-2; abundance: few; CDR3nt: TGCAGTGCTAGAGATCCGAGGATTAACACCTTC; CDR3aa: CSARDPRINTF
v_gene: TRBV7-8; d_gene: -; len: 13; j_gene: TRBJ2-7; abundance: -; CDR3nt: TGTGCCAGCAGCTTAACTTCTTGGTACGAGCAGTACTTC; CDR3aa: CASSLTSWYEQYF